The next 9 T cell receptor beta chains were all read from a single sample in a study of T cell repertoires in cytomegalovirus infection. MiXCR was run by TCRdb on the reads, yielding one entry per CDR3 protein. The data show around 900,000 distinct CDR3 sequences, with approximately 30% seen just once and about an eighth held by the top ten. Their specific antigens are unknown. This sample comprised cultured CD8+ T cells from PBMCs, obtained from culture after CMV antigen stimulation. Every receptor here comes from a human donor in good health (CMV status not recorded). Some clones in this sample may be carry-over from other donors' samples.

This clonotype was seen a few times. This chain joins TRBV19 and TRBJ1-3; possible D gene TRBD1, 5 bases. Germline V gives CDR1 LNHDA, CDR2 SQIVND (reference sequence). V was trimmed by 6 bases and J by 1 base, leaving 10 bases between them. The CDR3 sequence is 14 residues long. Here the CDR3 reads CASSAEGSGNTIYF. In nucleotides, the CDR3 is TGTGCCAGTAGCGCCGAGGGGTCTGGAAACACCATATATTTT.

At least ten counts were recorded for this clonotype. The J gene is TRBJ2-5, the V gene TRBV6-2 or TRBV6-3, with D unclear. V was clipped by 6 bases and J by 2 bases, with 19 bases between them. Germline CDR1 MNHEY, CDR2 SVGEGT. This CDR3 contains 16 residues. CDR3: CASSYLGLRAQETQYF. Here the CDR3 DNA reads TGTGCCAGCAGCTACCTAGGCCTACGAGCGCAAGAGACCCAGTACTTC.

Here the CDR3 DNA reads TGTGCCAGTACCTCGTGGCGACCCTACGAGCAGTACGTC. Amino acids: CASTSWRPYEQYV. The V gene is TRBV19, the J gene TRBJ2-7, with D hard to call. Trimming took 7 bases from V and 2 from J, leaving 12 bases between them. The CDR3 has 13 amino acids. Germline V gene lookup returns CDR1 LNHDA and CDR2 SQIVND (reference sequence).

This clonotype was observed a handful of times. This chain connects TRBV4-1 to TRBJ2-5; TRBD1 matches at 9 bases. Unmatched junction bases numbered 6, after V lost 0 bases and J lost 4 bases. Germline V gene data show CDR1 as MGHRA and CDR2 as YSYEKL. The CDR3 contains 16 residues. In DNA, the CDR3 is TGCGCCAGCAGCCAAGATCTTGGACAGGGGTTAGAGACCCAGTACTTC. Protein: CASSQDLGQGLETQYF.

CDR3 in DNA: TGTGCCAGCACCTCCGGGACAGGAGCGTACTATGGCTACACCTTC. It is translated as CASTSGTGAYYGYTF. The chain joins TRBV6-2 or TRBV6-3 to TRBJ1-2; TRBD1 agrees at 8 bases. Trimming took 7 bases from V and 3 from J; bases not matched to a gene: 10. The CDR3 covers 15 residues. Germline V gene lookup returns CDR1 MNHEY and CDR2 SVGEGT.

This sequence joins TRBV3-1 and TRBJ2-3; 8 positions match TRBD2. The V segment lost 1 base and the J segment 6 bases; nucleotides outside the gene matches: 12. The germline V gene has CDR1 LGHDT and CDR2 YNNKEL (reference sequence). The CDR3 is made up of 17 amino acids. CDR3 DNA: TGTGCCAGCAGCCAAGTTGCCGGTGCGGGGGGTGCTGATACGCAGTATTTT. Encoded protein: CASSQVAGAGGADTQYF.

This clonotype was seen a few times. The chain couples TRBV7-9 to TRBJ1-4; 9 bases fit TRBD1. Germline CDR1 reads SEHNR; CDR2 reads FQNEAQ (reference sequence). V dropped 3 bases and J dropped 7; count of bases not matched to a gene: 6. CDR3 size: 15 residues. In nucleotides, the CDR3 is TGTGCCAGCAGCTTGGGACAGGGTTTTCGTGAAAAACTGTTTTTT. This sequence encodes CASSLGQGFREKLFF.

The chain has TRBV11-1 and TRBJ1-2; D is perhaps TRBD1 (5 bases). The ends were cut back, 5 bases at V and 8 bases at J, with 18 bases in the middle. This CDR3 comprises 14 residues. Looked up from germline, CDR1 is SGHAT and CDR2 is FQDESV (reference sequence). The CDR3 DNA reads TGTGCCAGCAGCCACCGGGACGCCCGCCAAGGCTACACCTTC. It codes for CASSHRDARQGYTF.

This clonotype was observed a few times. V and J are TRBV19 and TRBJ2-2; D uncertain. This CDR3 spans 17 amino acids. Looked up from germline, CDR1 is LNHDA and CDR2 is SQIVND (reference sequence). Trimming took off 5 bases at V and 7 bases at J, with 23 bases between the two ends. The CDR3 is CASSLLPAGLVGGELFF. The DNA of the CDR3 is TGTGCCAGTAGTCTCCTCCCCGCTGGGCTAGTGGGCGGGGAGCTGTTTTTT.